This TCR beta chain appears in the sequencing data of a study of memory CD4+ T cells and cytomegalovirus serostatus. General study results and limits: About 40% of the 164 known CMV-associated TCRbeta sequences appeared in CD4+ memory. The CMV-associated TCR signature appears largely within the CD4+ memory repertoire.

The V gene's germline CDR1 is SGHRS and CDR2 YFSETQ. J gave up 4 bases and V 4 bases, and 8 bases lay outside the gene matches. This CDR3 spans 16 amino acids. The sort gate was single viable CD3+CD4+CD8-CD45RO+ cells for memory CD4+ T cells. After thawing, CD4+ T cells were positively selected. Original data processing: Out-of-frame sequences were removed, leaving a few million distinct TCRbeta sequences. Profiled with immunoSEQ multiplex PCR; TCRdb holds only in-frame clones, not every one. V and J calls and clone size are given by that table; D and trimming were obtained from the DNA. The sample yields over 50,000 clones, about 81% seen once. To note about this clone: The antigen is not known.

Source material: memory CD4+ T cells from blood. The receptor was isolated from an adult in good health and CMV-seronegative. The chain uses TRBV5-1 and TRBJ2-5, with 12 bases matching TRBD2. The CDR3 coding sequence is TGCGCCAGCAGCCCCCCTCTAGCGGGAGGGCCAGAGACCCAGTACTTC. This gives the protein CASSPPLAGGPETQYF. The full variable domain, completed using reference TRBV5-1 and TRBJ2-5, is KAGVTQTPRYLIKTRGQQVTLSCSPISGHRSVSWYQQTPGQGLQFLFEYFSETQRNKGNFPGRFSGRQFSNSRSEMNVSTLELGDSALYLCASSPPLAGGPETQYFGPGTRLLVL.